The following is a TCR beta chain sequence with its context. Its antigen is still unknown. The data are from a study of T cell repertoires and HLA-DP antigens. Study details: Donor ages ranged from 18-to-29 to 60-to-69; two men, one woman.

V lost 0 bases, J lost 2 bases, and 8 bases lay in between. Germline V gives CDR1 SGHRS, CDR2 YFSETQ. The CDR3 loop spans 14 amino acids. Primers targeted 54 TRBV and 13 TRBJ segments. Generated by immunoSEQ multiplex PCR, the TCRdb table keeps only in-frame clones and is missing some. Found here are some 110,000 clones, 80% to 95% of them singletons; the top ten hold under 0.35%. Study observations and caveats: Antigen presentation used HeLa cells, with total CD4+ cells responding. Clones undetected before culture averaged roughly 40% against one allele and roughly 53% against the other.

The chain uses TRBV5-1 and TRBJ2-5; the D is unclear. Sequenced material: CD4+ T cells from PBMCs. The sequence was obtained from a young woman in good health and CMV-seronegative. CDR3 protein: CASSLDQGQETQYF. The DNA of the CDR3 is TGCGCCAGCAGCTTGGACCAAGGGCAAGAGACCCAGTACTTC.